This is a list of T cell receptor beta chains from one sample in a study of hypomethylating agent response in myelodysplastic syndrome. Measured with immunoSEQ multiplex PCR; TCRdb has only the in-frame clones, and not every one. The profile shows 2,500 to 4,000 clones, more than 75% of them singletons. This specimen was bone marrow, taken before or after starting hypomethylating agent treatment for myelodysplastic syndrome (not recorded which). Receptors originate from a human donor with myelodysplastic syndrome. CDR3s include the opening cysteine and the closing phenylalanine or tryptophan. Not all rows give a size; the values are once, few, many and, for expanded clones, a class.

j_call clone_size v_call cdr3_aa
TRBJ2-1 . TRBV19 CASSGVGIGTEQFF
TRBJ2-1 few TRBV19 CASSIGFEQFF
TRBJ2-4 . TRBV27 CASSDTGTSVDIQYF
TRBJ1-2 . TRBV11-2 CASSLGIYGYTF
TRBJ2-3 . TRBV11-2 CASSSSGRAWDTQYF
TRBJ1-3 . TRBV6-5 CASSYRRPPSGNTIYF
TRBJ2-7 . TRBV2 CASRTSASYEQYF
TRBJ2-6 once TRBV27 CASSPPPGGGGANVLTF
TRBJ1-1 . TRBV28 CASSTNRGNRNTEAFF
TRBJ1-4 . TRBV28 CASSLGQAANEKLFF
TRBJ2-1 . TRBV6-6 CASSYPARGQVEQFF
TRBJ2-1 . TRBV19 CASSIGSGSYNEQFF
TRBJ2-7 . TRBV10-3 CAISPTSGGYEQYF
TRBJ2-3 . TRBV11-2 CASSLGITSGITDTQYF
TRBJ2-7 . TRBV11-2 CASSFGQIGGYEQYF
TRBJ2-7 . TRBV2 CASRDGTGLDEQYF
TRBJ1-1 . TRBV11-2 CASSLDLATEAFF
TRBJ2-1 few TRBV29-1 CSTRGQVDEQFF
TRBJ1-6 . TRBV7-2 CASGAGGNSPLHF
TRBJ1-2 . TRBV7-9 CASSLAGGQSLGYTF
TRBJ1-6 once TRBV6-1 CASSERRQGNSPLHF
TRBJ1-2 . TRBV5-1 CASSLEGRTLDYGYTF
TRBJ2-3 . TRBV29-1 CSVVGGSTDTQYF
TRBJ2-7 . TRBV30 CACPKGGSNYEQYF
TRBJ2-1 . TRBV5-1 CASSLQGPNFNEQFF
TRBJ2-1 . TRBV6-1 CASGRDFYNEQFF